The 28 T cell receptor beta chains given below trace back to one sample, sequenced in a study of T cell repertoires and HLA-DP antigens. Their specific antigens are unknown. The protocol was immunoSEQ multiplex PCR, while the TCRdb copy is restricted to in-frame clones and leaves out a portion. The top ten hold approximately 1.4% of the sample, which has around 70,000 clones, 80% seen once. Sequenced sample: CD4+ T cells from PBMCs. The receptors were gathered from a man aged 60 to 75 in good health and CMV-seronegative.

The chain is built from TRBV5-8 and TRBJ2-3; 10 nucleotides line up with TRBD2. Germline V lookup: CDR1 SGHTS, CDR2 YDEGEE. This CDR3 contains 14 residues. The ends lost 7 bases at V and 3 bases at J; junction bases unmatched: 5. CDR3 nucleotide sequence: TGTGCCAGCTCCCTAGCGGGGGCTACAGATACGCAGTATTTT. Encoded protein: CASSLAGATDTQYF.

The genes are TRBV28 and TRBJ1-2; D ambiguous. Germline assignment: CDR1 MDHEN and CDR2 SYDVKM. The CDR3 length is 11 residues. Trimming took off 5 bases at V and 9 bases at J, with 10 bases between the two ends. For the CDR3, the DNA is TGTGCCAGCAGTGCATGGAAGCGCTACACCTTC. This gives the protein CASSAWKRYTF.

The chain couples TRBV9 to TRBJ2-2, with a weak D call TRBD2 (7 bases). Trimming removed 4 bases from V and 7 bases from J, with 23 bases in between. Per germline, CDR1 SGDLS and CDR2 YYNGEE. There are 17 residues in the CDR3. The CDR3 sequence is CASSPTPSRGAGGELFF. In DNA, the CDR3 is TGTGCCAGCAGCCCTACACCCTCCCGGGGGGCGGGCGGGGAGCTGTTTTTT.

The V gene is TRBV4-1, the J gene TRBJ2-7; TRBD2 might be the D (6 bases). Trimming took off 10 bases at V and 0 bases at J, with 13 bases between the two ends. CDR1 and CDR2 from the germline V gene are MGHRA and YSYEKL. The CDR3 sequence is 13 residues long. CDR3 residues: CANQRATSYEQYF. The CDR3, as DNA: TGCGCCAACCAGCGGGCGACCTCCTACGAGCAGTACTTC.

This clone has a handful of counts. The chain employs TRBV19 and TRBJ1-4; D perhaps matches TRBD1 (5 bases). This CDR3 region has 13 residues. V was cut by 6 bases and J by 7 bases, with 12 bases left in between. Germline CDR1 reads LNHDA; CDR2 reads SQIVND (reference sequence). The CDR3 DNA reads as TGTGCCAGTAGGGGCCAGGGAGGTGAAAAACTGTTTTTT. It translates to CASRGQGGEKLFF.

This chain joins TRBV2 and TRBJ2-3, with TRBD2 identical over 8 bases. CDR1 SNHLY and CDR2 FYNNEI come from the germline V gene. V dropped 7 bases and J dropped 2; count of bases not matched to a gene: 5. The length of the CDR3 is 14 residues. In DNA form, the CDR3 reads TGTGCCAGCATTCGGGGGGGACACACAGATACGCAGTATTTT. Encoded protein: CASIRGGHTDTQYF.

This sequence joins TRBV7-2 and TRBJ1-1; tentatively, D is TRBD1 (6 bases). V was cut by 6 bases and J by 0 bases, with 11 bases left in between. Germline V gives CDR1 SGHTA, CDR2 FQGNSA. CDR3 length: 14 residues. The CDR3 region is CASSPGGLNTEAFF. CDR3 DNA sequence: TGTGCCAGCAGTCCCGGGGGCCTGAACACTGAAGCTTTCTTT.

The rearrangement links TRBV2 to TRBJ2-7; no reliable D call. V dropped 2 bases and J dropped 4 bases, with 6 bases sitting between them. Germline CDR1 is SNHLY and CDR2 is FYNNEI. There are 12 residues in the CDR3. The CDR3: CASSESRYEQYF. The CDR3 coding sequence is TGTGCCAGCAGTGAATCGCGATACGAGCAGTACTTC.

The J gene is TRBJ2-7, the V gene TRBV20-1; no reliable D call. Germline V gene sequence: CDR1 DFQATT, CDR2 SNEGSKA (reference sequence). The CDR3 spans 11 residues. Trimming removed 3 bases at V and 2 bases at J, with 5 bases between. CDR3 nucleotides: TGCAGTGCTAGGGGCCCCTACGAGCAGTACTTC. As protein: CSARGPYEQYF.

This chain connects TRBV19 to TRBJ2-1, with D uncertain. V dropped 1 base and J dropped 0 bases, with 7 bases sitting between them. The CDR3 covers 15 residues. Per germline, CDR1 LNHDA and CDR2 SQIVND (reference sequence). Here the CDR3 reads CASSIGPSSYNEQFF. CDR3 nucleotides: TGTGCCAGTAGTATAGGACCTAGCTCCTACAATGAGCAGTTCTTC.

The chain recombines TRBV18 with TRBJ2-1, with D hard to call. Germline-derived CDR1 and CDR2 are KGHSH and LQKENI. There are 14 residues in the CDR3. V lost 10 bases and J 0 bases, leaving 13 bases between the germline ends. CDR3 sequence: CATGAQSSYNEQFF. The CDR3 nucleotides read TGTGCCACCGGAGCCCAGAGCTCCTACAATGAGCAGTTCTTC.

The chain combines TRBV6-1 with TRBJ1-1, with D hard to call. The CDR3 sequence is 13 residues long. From germline, CDR1 is MNHNS and CDR2 SASEGT. Trimming cost V 4 bases and J 3 bases, with 9 bases left between them. The CDR3 loop reads CASSVSLDTEAFF. The CDR3 region has the DNA TGTGCCAGCAGTGTGTCCTTAGACACTGAAGCTTTCTTT.

V is TRBV7-9 and J is TRBJ2-1, with TRBD2 matching 8 bases. With V trimmed by 3 bases and J by 9 bases, 7 bases remained unmatched. Germline V gene data show CDR1 as SEHNR and CDR2 as FQNEAQ (reference sequence). The CDR3 covers 14 residues. The CDR3 DNA follows: TGTGCCAGCAGCTTTCGGACTAGCAACGGTGAGCAGTTCTTC. Protein sequence: CASSFRTSNGEQFF.

This clone was detected once. The chain uses TRBV19 and TRBJ2-3; weak D call: TRBD1 (5 bases). V lost 3 bases and J lost 2, with 6 bases in between. Germline CDR1 is LNHDA and CDR2 is SQIVND (reference sequence). The CDR3 is 13 residues long. In DNA form, the CDR3 reads TGTGCCAGTAGTATGACAGACACAGATACGCAGTATTTT. As protein: CASSMTDTDTQYF. The full variable domain, in which reference TRBV19 and TRBJ2-3 provide the parts outside the CDR3, is DGGITQSPKYLFRKEGQNVTLSCEQNLNHDAMYWYRQDPGQGLRLIYYSQIVNDFQKGDIAEGYSVSREKKESFPLTVTSAQKNPTAFYLCASSMTDTDTQYFGPGTRLTVL.

Comments on this clone: Other DNA sequences in the sample encode the same CDR3. J is TRBJ1-1 and V is TRBV7-2; 7 bases fit TRBD1. CDR1 is SGHTA and CDR2 is FQGNSA in the germline V gene. The ends lost 5 bases at V and 0 bases at J; junction bases unmatched: 3. This CDR3 contains 14 residues. CDR3 sequence: CASSPTGLNTEAFF. The CDR3 region has the DNA TGTGCCAGCAGCCCGACAGGGTTGAACACTGAAGCTTTCTTT.

The chain has TRBV4-2 and TRBJ2-3; no definite D call. This CDR3 spans 13 amino acids. Germline-derived CDR1 and CDR2 are LGHNA and YNFKEQ. V lost 1 base and J lost 6, with 8 bases in between. The CDR3 sequence: CASSQGLPDTQYF. The CDR3 DNA is TGTGCCAGCAGCCAAGGTCTTCCGGATACGCAGTATTTT.

CDR3 in amino acids: CASSLRTGPLGETQYF. In DNA form, the CDR3 reads TGCGCCAGCAGCCTGAGGACAGGCCCCCTAGGGGAGACCCAGTACTTC. The chain uses TRBV4-3 and TRBJ2-5, with 7 bases lining up with TRBD1. The junction had 13 bases not matched to a gene; V was cut back by 4 bases and J by 5 bases. Germline assignment: CDR1 LGHNA and CDR2 YSLEER. This CDR3 contains 16 residues.

DNA for the CDR3: TGTGCCAGTAGTTTCGGACAGTTAGAAAAACTGTTTTTT. Its translation: CASSFGQLEKLFF. The chain recombines TRBV19 with TRBJ1-4; the D gene is possibly TRBD1 (6 bases). The V end lost 5 bases, the J end lost 8 bases, and 12 bases lay between the germline ends. The CDR3 consists of 13 residues. CDR1 and CDR2 from the germline V gene are LNHDA and SQIVND (reference sequence).

The rearrangement joins TRBV28 to TRBJ1-6, with D possibly matching TRBD1 (5 bases). This CDR3 is built from 13 residues. Germline V lookup: CDR1 MDHEN, CDR2 SYDVKM. Trimming stripped 8 bases from V and 9 bases from J, with 14 bases between. CDR3 sequence reads: CASLAVQGSPLHF. CDR3 bases: TGTGCCAGCTTAGCAGTCCAGGGTTCACCCCTCCACTTT.

This sequence joins TRBV21-1 and TRBJ2-7; the table's D call, TRBD2, was not checked against the DNA. TRBV21-1 counts as a pseudogene. This CDR3 spans 17 amino acids. The DNA for the CDR3 is TGTGCCAGCAGCAAAAGACAATGGCTAGCGGGGGGCTACGAGCAGTACGTC. This codes for CASSKRQWLAGGYEQYV.

The count of this clone is one. The gene calls are TRBV29-1 and TRBJ2-2; D remains ambiguous. V dropped 4 bases and J dropped 3 bases, with 9 bases sitting between them. From germline, CDR1 is SQVTM and CDR2 ANQGSEA. CDR3 length equals 13 residues. The CDR3 protein is CSVARTDTGELFF. As DNA, the CDR3 is TGCAGCGTTGCCCGCACAGACACCGGGGAGCTGTTTTTT.

The gene calls are TRBV5-1 and TRBJ2-5, with D tentatively TRBD1 (6 bases). V lost 2 bases and J lost 3, with 11 bases in between. Germline V lookup: CDR1 SGHRS, CDR2 YFSETQ. The CDR3 totals 14 residues. The CDR3 nucleotides are TGCGCCAGCAGCTTAACCGGGACAAAAGAGACCCAGTACTTC. This encodes CASSLTGTKETQYF.

This clone was seen many times. V is TRBV11-1 and J is TRBJ1-1; D call uncertain. Germline assignment: CDR1 SGHAT and CDR2 FQDESV (reference sequence). The CDR3 length is 13 residues. Between the trimmed V and J ends, which lost 5 bases and 0 bases, there was a span of 7 bases. Written as DNA, the CDR3 is TGTGCCAGCAGCCCCCAGCTGAACACTGAAGCTTTCTTT. This translates into CASSPQLNTEAFF. Based on the CDR3 plus reference TRBV11-1 and TRBJ1-1, the full variable domain is EAEVAQSPRYKITEKSQAVAFWCDPISGHATLYWYRQILGQGPELLVQFQDESVVDDSQLPKDRFSAERLKGVDSTLKIQPAELGDSAMYLCASSPQLNTEAFFGQGTRLTVV.

This clone occurred a few times. The rearrangement uses TRBV6-6 and TRBJ1-2; 7 bases fit TRBD1. The CDR3 covers 15 residues. V shed 6 bases, J shed 0 bases, and the junction held 7 bases outside the gene matches. The germline gives CDR1 MNHNY, CDR2 SVGAGI (reference sequence). The CDR3 DNA is TGTGCCAGCAGCCGCCGGGACAGAGCTAACTATGGCTACACCTTC. Protein: CASSRRDRANYGYTF.

This clone was picked up one time. This chain uses TRBV7-8 with TRBJ1-5, with 10 bases aligning to TRBD1. The CDR3 is made up of 15 amino acids. Germline V gene data show CDR1 as SGHVS and CDR2 as FQNEAQ. V gave up 6 bases and J gave up 5 bases; unmatched junction bases: 7. CDR3 in amino acids: CASRDGQGEDQPQHF. Written as DNA, the CDR3 is TGTGCCAGCAGGGACGGACAGGGGGAGGATCAGCCCCAGCATTTT.

V gene TRBV7-9 combines with J gene TRBJ1-4; 11 positions match TRBD1. Germline CDR1 and CDR2: SEHNR and FQNEAQ (reference sequence). This CDR3 is built from 15 residues. V lost 5 bases and J lost 8; bases outside the gene matches: 7. CDR3 loop: CASSQGQGAGEKLFF. CDR3 sequence (DNA): TGTGCCAGCAGCCAAGGACAGGGGGCGGGGGAAAAACTGTTTTTT. Full variable domain (remainder filled in from reference TRBV7-9 and TRBJ1-4): DTGVSQNPRHKITKRGQNVTFRCDPISEHNRLYWYRQTLGQGPEFLTYFQNEAQLEKSRLLSDRFSAERPKGSFSTLEIQRTEQGDSAMYLCASSQGQGAGEKLFFGSGTQLSVL.

The chain has TRBV27 and TRBJ1-2, with no clear D. Germline CDR1 is MNHEY and CDR2 is SMNVEV (reference sequence). Trimming took 4 bases from V and 9 from J, leaving 15 bases between them. CDR3 length equals 13 residues. Written as DNA, the CDR3 is TGTGCCAGCAGTTCGCTTATCCCAGGCAGCTACACCTTC. It encodes CASSSLIPGSYTF.

This rearrangement joins TRBV6-1 to TRBJ1-6; D not resolved. The germline V gene has CDR1 MNHNS and CDR2 SASEGT. V lost 2 bases, J lost 8 bases, and 10 bases lay in between. This CDR3 is built from 14 residues. CDR3 nucleotides: TGTGCCAGCAGTGAATGGCAGGAATATTCACCCCTCCACTTT. Amino acid sequence: CASSEWQEYSPLHF.